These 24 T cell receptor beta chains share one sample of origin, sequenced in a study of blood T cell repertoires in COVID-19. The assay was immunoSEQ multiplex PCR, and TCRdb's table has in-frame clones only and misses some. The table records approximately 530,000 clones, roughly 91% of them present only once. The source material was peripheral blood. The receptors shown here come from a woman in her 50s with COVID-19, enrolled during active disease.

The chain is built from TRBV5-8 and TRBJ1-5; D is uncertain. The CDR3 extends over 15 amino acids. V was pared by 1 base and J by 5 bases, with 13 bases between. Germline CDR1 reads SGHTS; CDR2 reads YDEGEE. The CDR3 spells CASSLLEEPYQPQHF. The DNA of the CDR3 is TGTGCCAGCAGCTTGTTAGAGGAGCCTTATCAGCCCCAGCATTTT.

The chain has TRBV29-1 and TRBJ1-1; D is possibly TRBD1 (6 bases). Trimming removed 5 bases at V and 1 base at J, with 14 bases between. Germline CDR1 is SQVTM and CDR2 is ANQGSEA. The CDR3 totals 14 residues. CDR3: CSVRGGTKNTEAFF. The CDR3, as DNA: TGCAGCGTTAGGGGGGGGACAAAGAACACTGAAGCTTTCTTT.

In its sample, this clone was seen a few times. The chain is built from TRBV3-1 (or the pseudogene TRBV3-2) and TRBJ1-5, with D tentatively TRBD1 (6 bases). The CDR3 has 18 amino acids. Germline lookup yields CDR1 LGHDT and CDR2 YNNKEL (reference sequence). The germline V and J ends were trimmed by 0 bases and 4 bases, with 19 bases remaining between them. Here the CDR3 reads CASSQESGHRVANQPQHF. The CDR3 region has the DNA TGTGCCAGCAGCCAAGAGTCGGGTCACAGGGTTGCAAATCAGCCCCAGCATTTT.

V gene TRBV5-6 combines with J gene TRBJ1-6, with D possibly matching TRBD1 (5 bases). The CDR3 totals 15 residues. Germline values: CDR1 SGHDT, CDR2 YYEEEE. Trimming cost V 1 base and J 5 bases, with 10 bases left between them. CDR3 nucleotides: TGTGCCAGCAGCTTGAGGGGTGTGAATAATTCACCCCTCCACTTT. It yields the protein CASSLRGVNNSPLHF.

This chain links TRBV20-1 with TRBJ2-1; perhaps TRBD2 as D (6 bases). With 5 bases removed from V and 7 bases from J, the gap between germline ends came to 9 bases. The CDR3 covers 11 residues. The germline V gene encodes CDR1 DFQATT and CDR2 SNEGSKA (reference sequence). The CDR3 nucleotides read TGCAGTGCTGATAGCGGAAATGAGCAGTTCTTC. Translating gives CSADSGNEQFF.

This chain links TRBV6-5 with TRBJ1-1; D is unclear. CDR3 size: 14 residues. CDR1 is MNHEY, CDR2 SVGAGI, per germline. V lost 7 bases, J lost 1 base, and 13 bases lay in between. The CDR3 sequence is CASIERRGNTEAFF. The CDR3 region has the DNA TGTGCCAGCATCGAAAGGCGGGGGAACACTGAAGCTTTCTTT.

The CDR3 DNA sequence: TGTGCCAGCAGAGGGGGACGCTCCTACGAGCAGTACTTC. Its translation: CASRGGRSYEQYF. The J gene is TRBJ2-7, the V gene TRBV6-5; tentative D call: TRBD1 (6 bases). Germline CDR1 is MNHEY and CDR2 is SVGAGI. V was cut by 6 bases and J by 0 bases, with 9 bases left in between. This CDR3 spans 13 amino acids.

CDR3 sequence (DNA): TGTGCCACCATGACCAGGGGGGACACTGAAGCTTTCTTT. This encodes CATMTRGDTEAFF. The chain links TRBV24-1 to TRBJ1-1; 7 nucleotides match TRBD1. This CDR3 region has 13 residues. Trimming removed 8 bases from V and 3 bases from J; junction bases left unmatched: 5. Per the germline V gene, CDR1 is KGHDR and CDR2 is SFDVKD.

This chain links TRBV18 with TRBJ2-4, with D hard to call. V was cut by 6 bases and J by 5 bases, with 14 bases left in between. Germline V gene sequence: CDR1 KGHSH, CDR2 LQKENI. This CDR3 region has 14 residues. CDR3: CASSPRWQENIQYF. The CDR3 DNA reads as TGTGCCAGCTCCCCCCGGTGGCAGGAAAACATTCAGTACTTC.

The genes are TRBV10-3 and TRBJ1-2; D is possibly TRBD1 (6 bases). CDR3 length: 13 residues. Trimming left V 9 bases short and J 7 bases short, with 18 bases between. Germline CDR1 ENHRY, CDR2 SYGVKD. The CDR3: CAIGAGANPGYTF. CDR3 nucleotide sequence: TGTGCCATTGGAGCAGGGGCCAATCCTGGCTACACCTTC.

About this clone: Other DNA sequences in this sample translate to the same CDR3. This chain's CDR3 is CASTPGQGNTEAFF. The CDR3 bases are TGTGCCAGCACACCGGGACAGGGGAACACTGAAGCTTTCTTT. The genes are TRBV2 and TRBJ1-1; 9 bases are a match to TRBD1. V was pared by 7 bases and J by 1 base, with 4 bases of the junction left unmatched. The CDR3 sequence is 14 residues long. CDR1 and CDR2 from the germline V gene are SNHLY and FYNNEI.

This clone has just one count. The CDR3 here is CASSLDAGLNTEAFF. The CDR3 DNA sequence: TGCGCCAGCAGCTTGGATGCAGGGTTAAACACTGAAGCTTTCTTT. The rearrangement joins TRBV5-1 to TRBJ1-1, with a possible D match to TRBD1 (5 bases). Germline values: CDR1 SGHRS, CDR2 YFSETQ. The CDR3 sequence is 15 residues long. Trimming took off 0 bases at V and 2 bases at J, with 11 bases between the two ends. The entire variable domain, with the rest obtained from reference TRBV5-1 and TRBJ1-1, is as follows: KAGVTQTPRYLIKTRGQQVTLSCSPISGHRSVSWYQQTPGQGLQFLFEYFSETQRNKGNFPGRFSGRQFSNSRSEMNVSTLELGDSALYLCASSLDAGLNTEAFFGQGTRLTVV.

The CDR3 spells CALRDRGTGNTIYF. The CDR3 DNA reads as TGTGCCCTCCGGGACAGGGGTACTGGAAACACCATATATTTT. J is TRBJ1-3 and V is TRBV30; 10 nucleotides match TRBD1. In germline, CDR1 is GTSNPN, CDR2 SVGIG (reference sequence). This CDR3 contains 14 residues. V dropped 8 bases and J dropped 2; count of bases not matched to a gene: 6. Based on the CDR3 plus reference TRBV30 and TRBJ1-3, the full variable domain is SQTIHQWPATLVQPVGSPLSLECTVEGTSNPNLYWYRQAAGRGLQLLFYSVGIGQISSEVPQNLSASRPQDRQFILSSKKLLLSDSGFYLCALRDRGTGNTIYFGEGSWLTVV.

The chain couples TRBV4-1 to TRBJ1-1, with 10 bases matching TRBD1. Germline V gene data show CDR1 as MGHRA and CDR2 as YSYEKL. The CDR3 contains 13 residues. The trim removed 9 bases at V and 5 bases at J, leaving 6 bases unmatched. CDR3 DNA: TGCGCCAGTTATGGACAGGGGGTGACTGAAGCTTTCTTT. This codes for CASYGQGVTEAFF.

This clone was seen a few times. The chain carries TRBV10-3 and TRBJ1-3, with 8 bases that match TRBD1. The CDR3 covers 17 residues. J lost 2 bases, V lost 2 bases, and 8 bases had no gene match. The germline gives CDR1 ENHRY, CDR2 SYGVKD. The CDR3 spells CAISEQPPGQAGNTIYF. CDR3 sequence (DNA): TGTGCCATCAGTGAGCAGCCTCCGGGACAGGCTGGAAACACCATATATTTT.

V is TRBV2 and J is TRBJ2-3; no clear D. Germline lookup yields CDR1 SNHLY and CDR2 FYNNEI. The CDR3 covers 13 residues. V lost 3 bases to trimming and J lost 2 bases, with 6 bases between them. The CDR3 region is CASSELFTDTQYF. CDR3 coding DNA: TGTGCCAGCAGTGAGCTATTCACAGATACGCAGTATTTT.

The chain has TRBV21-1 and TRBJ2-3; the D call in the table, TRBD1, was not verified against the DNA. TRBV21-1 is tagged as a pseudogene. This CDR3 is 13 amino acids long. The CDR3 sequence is CASSRIRADTQYF. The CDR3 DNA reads TGTGCCAGCAGCAGGATCAGGGCAGATACGCAGTATTTT.

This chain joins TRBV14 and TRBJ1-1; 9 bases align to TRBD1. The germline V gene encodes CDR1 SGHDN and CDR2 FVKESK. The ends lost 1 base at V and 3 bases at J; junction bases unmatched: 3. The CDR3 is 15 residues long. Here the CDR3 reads CASSQGTGDYTEAFF. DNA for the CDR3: TGTGCCAGCAGCCAAGGGACAGGGGATTACACTGAAGCTTTCTTT.

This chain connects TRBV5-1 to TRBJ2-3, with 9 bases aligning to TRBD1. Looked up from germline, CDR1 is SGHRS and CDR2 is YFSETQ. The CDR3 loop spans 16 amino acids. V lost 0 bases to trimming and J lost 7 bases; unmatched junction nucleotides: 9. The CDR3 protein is CASSLAGSDRGNTQYF. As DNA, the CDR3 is TGCGCCAGCAGCTTGGCCGGGTCGGACAGGGGAAATACGCAGTATTTT.

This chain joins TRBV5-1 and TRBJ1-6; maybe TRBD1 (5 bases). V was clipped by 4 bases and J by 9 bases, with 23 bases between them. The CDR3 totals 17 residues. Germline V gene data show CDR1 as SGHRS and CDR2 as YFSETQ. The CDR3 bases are TGCGCCAGCAGCGCGGGACGGGACCGCAAATCTGGTTCACCCCTCCACTTT. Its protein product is CASSAGRDRKSGSPLHF.

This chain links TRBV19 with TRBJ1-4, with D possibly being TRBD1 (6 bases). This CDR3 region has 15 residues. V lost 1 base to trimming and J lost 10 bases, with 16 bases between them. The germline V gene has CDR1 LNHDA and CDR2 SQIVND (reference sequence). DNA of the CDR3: TGTGCCAGTAGTATAGTTCCCCTGACAGGAGGAAAACTGTTTTTT. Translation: CASSIVPLTGGKLFF.

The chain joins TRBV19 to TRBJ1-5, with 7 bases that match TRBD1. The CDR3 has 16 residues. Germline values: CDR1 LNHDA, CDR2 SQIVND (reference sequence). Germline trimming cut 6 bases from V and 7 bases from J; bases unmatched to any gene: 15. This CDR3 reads CASSLSSGGVKQPQHF. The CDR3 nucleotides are TGTGCCAGTAGCCTTTCCTCAGGGGGAGTGAAACAGCCCCAGCATTTT.

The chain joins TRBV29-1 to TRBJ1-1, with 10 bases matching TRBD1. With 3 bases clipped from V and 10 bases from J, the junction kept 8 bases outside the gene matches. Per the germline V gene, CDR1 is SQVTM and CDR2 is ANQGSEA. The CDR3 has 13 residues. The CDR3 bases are TGCAGCGTTGATGGGCTCGACAGGGGGCGAGCTTTCTTT. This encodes CSVDGLDRGRAFF.

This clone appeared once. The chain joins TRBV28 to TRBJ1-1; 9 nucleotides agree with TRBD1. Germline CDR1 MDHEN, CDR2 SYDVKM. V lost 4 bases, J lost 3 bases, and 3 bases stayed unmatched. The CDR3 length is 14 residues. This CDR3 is CASSSGTGHTEAFF. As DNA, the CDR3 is TGTGCCAGCAGTTCCGGGACAGGGCACACTGAAGCTTTCTTT.